These 8 T cell receptor beta chains originate from one sample sequenced in a study of OX40 agonist ivuxolimab in advanced cancers. Using immunoSEQ multiplex PCR, the repertoire was profiled, and TCRdb retains in-frame clones only, with some absent. The repertoire holds about 80,000 clones, with approximately 86% as singletons. Sequences were derived from CD4+ or CD8+ T cells sorted from blood, sampled in a trial of the OX40 agonist ivuxolimab. The source of these receptors is an adult with an advanced solid tumor such as melanoma, head and neck, liver or kidney cancer.

The rearrangement uses TRBV4-1 and TRBJ1-4, with TRBD1 matching 7 bases. CDR1 and CDR2 from the germline V gene are MGHRA and YSYEKL. Trimming removed 1 base from V and 3 bases from J; junction bases left unmatched: 8. This CDR3 comprises 17 residues. CDR3 sequence: CASSQANRGAANEKLFF. The CDR3 DNA is TGCGCCAGCAGCCAAGCAAACAGGGGTGCCGCTAATGAAAAACTGTTTTTT.

The chain is built from TRBV6-5 and TRBJ1-2; D may be TRBD1 (5 bases). V lost 10 bases to trimming and J lost 8 bases, with 26 bases between them. Germline V lookup: CDR1 MNHEY, CDR2 SVGAGI. The length of the CDR3 is 15 residues. CDR3 bases: TGTGCCACTACTCGCCGCGACAGACCACTCCGGGGCTACACCTTC. Translated, it gives CATTRRDRPLRGYTF.

This rearrangement joins TRBV7-8 to TRBJ1-5; D unclear. Germline CDR1 SGHVS, CDR2 FQNEAQ. The CDR3 has 17 residues. The V gene lost 1 base and the J gene lost 2 bases, with 15 bases spanning the gap. The CDR3 loop reads CASSLGPQRDGNQPQHF. The CDR3 DNA is TGTGCCAGCAGCTTAGGGCCACAAAGAGACGGCAATCAGCCCCAGCATTTT.

The count of this clone is one. The chain couples TRBV11-3 to TRBJ2-5; 7 nucleotides match TRBD2. Germline V gene data show CDR1 as SGHNT and CDR2 as YENEEA. The CDR3 has 17 amino acids. J lost 5 bases, V lost 3 bases, and 15 bases had no gene match. The CDR3 nucleotides are TGTGCCAGCAGCTTTGGGAGCGGGACCTCCTTCGGCGAGACCCAGTACTTC. The encoded protein is CASSFGSGTSFGETQYF.

The chain joins TRBV4-2 to TRBJ2-1; 7 nucleotides align to TRBD2. This CDR3 has 16 amino acids. Trimming removed 3 bases from V and 0 bases from J; junction bases left unmatched: 5. Germline V gives CDR1 LGHNA, CDR2 YNFKEQ. The CDR3 sequence is CASSQARGFSYNEQFF. The CDR3 DNA reads TGTGCCAGCAGCCAGGCGCGGGGGTTCTCCTACAATGAGCAGTTCTTC.

V usage is TRBV27 and J usage is TRBJ2-1; 7 bases align to TRBD1. Unmatched junction bases numbered 7, after V lost 0 bases and J lost 5 bases. Per the germline V gene, CDR1 is MNHEY and CDR2 is SMNVEV (reference sequence). The CDR3 is made up of 16 amino acids. In DNA form, the CDR3 reads TGTGCCAGCAGTTTATCGTTGGGACAGCCCGACAATGAGCAGTTCTTC. Amino acids: CASSLSLGQPDNEQFF.

This clone was counted between two and nine times. This chain links TRBV7-3 with TRBJ2-1; 9 bases match TRBD1. The CDR3 length is 15 residues. V shed 4 bases, J shed 7 bases, and the junction held 8 bases outside the gene matches. The germline V gene has CDR1 SGHTA and CDR2 FQGTGA. The CDR3 DNA reads TGTGCCAGCAGCTCTACCGGGACAGGGAAAAATGAGCAGTTCTTC. This sequence encodes CASSSTGTGKNEQFF. Full variable domain (rest looked up from reference TRBV7-3 and TRBJ2-1): GAGVSQTPSNKVTEKGKYVELRCDPISGHTALYWYRQSLGQGPEFLIYFQGTGAADDSGLPNDRFFAVRPEGSVSTLKIQRTERGDSAVYLCASSSTGTGKNEQFFGPGTRLTVL.

The chain recombines TRBV28 with TRBJ2-1; 9 bases line up with TRBD2. The V segment lost 3 bases and the J segment 5 bases; nucleotides outside the gene matches: 5. CDR1 is MDHEN, CDR2 SYDVKM, per germline. This CDR3 contains 15 residues. This CDR3 reads CASSFGSGGDNEQFF. CDR3 nucleotides: TGTGCCAGCAGTTTCGGTAGCGGGGGAGACAATGAGCAGTTCTTC.